The clone carrying this TCR beta chain was picked up a small number of times. This specimen belongs to a study of blood T cell repertoires in COVID-19. The wider study: The United States, Italy and Spain provided the acute and convalescent COVID-19 samples. In each case, the material was cDNA or gDNA derived from T cells, B-cell-depleted T cells, or PBMCs.

Original processing methods: The assay estimated nucleated cells by amplifying reference gene primers. Produced via immunoSEQ multiplex PCR; TCRdb's table is partial and in-frame only. V and J calls and clone size are given by that table; D and trimming were obtained from the DNA. The table includes a few hundred thousand clones, 75% to 85% detected once. Trimming at V came to 5 bases and at J to 8 bases, leaving 16 bases not matched to a gene. Germline V gives CDR1 KGHDR, CDR2 SFDVKD. The CDR3 length is 17 residues. The chain recombines TRBV24-1 with TRBJ2-1; 8 positions match TRBD2. The sequencing input was peripheral blood. The clonotype comes from a human donor in a cohort sampled during active COVID-19. The DNA of the CDR3 is TGTGCCACCAGTGGCCCTTCCCCGGGACTAGGCCTCGATGAGCAGTTCTTC. It yields the protein CATSGPSPGLGLDEQFF.